The sequence of this T cell receptor (beta chain) was determined in a study of T cells in women clearing cervical HPV infection. Some clones are missing from TCRdb's copy, which holds only in-frame ones; the method was immunoSEQ multiplex PCR. This sample's clone table lists roughly 30,000 clones. Material: blood buffy coat. This receptor was taken from a woman aged 18-70 years with a cervical HPV16 infection that either progressed to CIN3+ or cleared (not recorded which).

The CDR3 DNA, read in part, is TGTGCCAGCAGCTCATCACCCGGGACAGGGGGTGATGGGCGCAATCAGCCC. Translated: CASSSSPGTGGDGRNQP. The whole CDR3 reads CASSSSPGTGGDGRNQPQHF. The V call is TRBV7-1, the J call TRBJ1-5, with 11 bases fitting TRBD1. The read is 3 residues too short to cover the CDR3 end, so that end is filled in from the germline J gene. TRBV7-1 is identified as an open reading frame with a role that is uncertain. Germline trimming cut 2 bases from V and 2 bases from J; bases unmatched to any gene: 14. This CDR3 contains 20 residues.